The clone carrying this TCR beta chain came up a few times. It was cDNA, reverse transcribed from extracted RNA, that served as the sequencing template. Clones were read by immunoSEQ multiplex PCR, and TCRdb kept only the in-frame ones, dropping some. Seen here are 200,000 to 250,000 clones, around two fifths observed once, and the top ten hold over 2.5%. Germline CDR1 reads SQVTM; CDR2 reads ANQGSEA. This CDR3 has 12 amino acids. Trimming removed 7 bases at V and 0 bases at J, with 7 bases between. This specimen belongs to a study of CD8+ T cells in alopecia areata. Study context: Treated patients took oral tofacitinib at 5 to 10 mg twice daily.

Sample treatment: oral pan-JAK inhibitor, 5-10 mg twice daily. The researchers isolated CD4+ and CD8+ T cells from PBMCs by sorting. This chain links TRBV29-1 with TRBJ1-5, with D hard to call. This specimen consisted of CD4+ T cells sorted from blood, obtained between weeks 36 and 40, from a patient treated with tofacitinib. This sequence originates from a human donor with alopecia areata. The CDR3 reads CSAQNSNQPQHF. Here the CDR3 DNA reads TGCAGCGCTCAGAATAGCAATCAGCCCCAGCATTTT.